The T cell receptor beta chain under discussion was sequenced for a study of CD8 T cells in ankylosing spondylitis. Overall study findings and caveats: Matched synovial fluid from ankylosing spondylitis patients was reported to be enriched for disease-linked clones. A CD8+ phenotype characterized the disease-linked clones, which were relatively rare in peripheral blood. A TCR beta motif made of 7 to 9 highly homologous variants seemed typical of ankylosing spondylitis blood.

For this clonotype: The antigen is undetermined.

MiXCR, applied by TCRdb to the 5' RACE reads, yields one record per CDR3 protein. Among roughly 35,000 distinct CDR3 sequences listed, about 15% were seen once. Sequenced material: blood. This TCR derives from a male donor with ankylosing spondylitis or in good health (not recorded which).

The CDR3 spells CSVGGRNTDTQYF. CDR3 DNA: TGCAGCGTTGGGGGCAGAAACACAGATACGCAGTATTTT. The chain joins TRBV29-1 to TRBJ2-3; weak D call: TRBD1 (5 bases). The CDR3 consists of 13 residues. Germline V gene data show CDR1 as SQVTM and CDR2 as ANQGSEA. The V gene lost 4 bases and the J gene lost 2 bases, with 10 bases spanning the gap.